The source of this T cell receptor (beta chain) is a study of T cell repertoires in cytomegalovirus infection. Each CDR3 protein gets one entry after TCRdb re-called the reads with MiXCR. The sample includes about 310,000 distinct CDR3 sequences, more than 20% of them seen just once. This clonotype showed up just once. Its antigen is not known. The CDR3 length is 15 residues. Trimming cost V 4 bases and J 3 bases; bases outside gene matches: 5. Germline CDR1 reads SGHDT; CDR2 reads YYEEEE. The starting material was cultured PBMCs, obtained from culture after CMV antigen stimulation. The rearrangement links TRBV5-6 to TRBJ2-7; 12 positions agree with TRBD2. The receptor comes from a human donor in good health (CMV status not recorded). Some clones in this sample may be carry-over from other donors' samples. CDR3 in DNA: TGTGCCAGCAGCATGGAGGGACTAGCGGGCTACGAGCAGTACTTC. Its translation is CASSMEGLAGYEQYF. The full variable domain, with the rest looked up from reference TRBV5-6 and TRBJ2-7, is DAGVTQSPTHLIKTRGQQVTLRCSPKSGHDTVSWYQQALGQGPQFIFQYYEEEERQRGNFPDRFSGHQFPNYSSELNVNALLLGDSALYLCASSMEGLAGYEQYFGPGTRLTVT.